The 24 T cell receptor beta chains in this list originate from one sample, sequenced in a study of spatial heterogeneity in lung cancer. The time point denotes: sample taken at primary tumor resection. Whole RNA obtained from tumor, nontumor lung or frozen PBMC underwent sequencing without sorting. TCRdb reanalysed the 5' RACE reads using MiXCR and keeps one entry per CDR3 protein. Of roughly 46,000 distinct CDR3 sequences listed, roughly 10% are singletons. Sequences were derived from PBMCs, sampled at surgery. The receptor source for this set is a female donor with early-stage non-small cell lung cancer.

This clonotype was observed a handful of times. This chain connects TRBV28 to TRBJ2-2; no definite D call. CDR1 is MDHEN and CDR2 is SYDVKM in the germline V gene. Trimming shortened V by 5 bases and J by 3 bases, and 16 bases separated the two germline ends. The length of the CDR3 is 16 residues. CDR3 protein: CASSTSGPPDTGELFF. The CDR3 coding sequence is TGTGCCAGCAGTACCTCGGGCCCCCCGGACACCGGGGAGCTGTTTTTT.

In DNA, the CDR3 is TGTGCCAGCAGTCCAAGCGGGGGGGAGGCAGATACGCAGTATTTT. Translation: CASSPSGGEADTQYF. The rearrangement uses TRBV6-5 and TRBJ2-3; 10 nucleotides match TRBD2. V shed 5 bases and J 4 bases; nucleotides not matched to a gene: 6. The CDR3 length is 15 residues. In germline, CDR1 is MNHEY, CDR2 SVGAGI.

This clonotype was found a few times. The CDR3 loop reads CASSVGGAGPADTQYF. The CDR3 nucleotides read TGTGCCAGCAGCGTAGGTGGAGCGGGGCCGGCAGATACGCAGTATTTT. The chain joins TRBV9 to TRBJ2-3; 7 nucleotides line up with TRBD2. The CDR3 is made up of 16 amino acids. CDR1 SGDLS and CDR2 YYNGEE come from the germline V gene. V lost 0 bases to trimming and J lost 4 bases; unmatched junction nucleotides: 8.

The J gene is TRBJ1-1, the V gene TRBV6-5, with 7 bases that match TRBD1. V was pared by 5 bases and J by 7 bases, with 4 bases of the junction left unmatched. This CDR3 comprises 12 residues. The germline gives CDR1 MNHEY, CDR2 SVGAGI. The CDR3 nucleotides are TGTGCCAGCAGTGCCGGACAGGTTGAAGCTTTCTTT. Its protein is CASSAGQVEAFF.

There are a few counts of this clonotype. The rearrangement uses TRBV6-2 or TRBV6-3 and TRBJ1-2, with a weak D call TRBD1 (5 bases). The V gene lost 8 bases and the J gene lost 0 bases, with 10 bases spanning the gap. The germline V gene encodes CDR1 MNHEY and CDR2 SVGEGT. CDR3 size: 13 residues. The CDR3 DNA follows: TGTGCCAGCCGTCCGACAGCTAACTATGGCTACACCTTC. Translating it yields CASRPTANYGYTF.

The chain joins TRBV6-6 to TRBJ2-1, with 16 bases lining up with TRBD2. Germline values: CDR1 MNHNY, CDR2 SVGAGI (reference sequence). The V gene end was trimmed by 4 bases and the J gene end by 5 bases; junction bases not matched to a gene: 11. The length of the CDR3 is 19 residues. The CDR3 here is CASSSPGTSGGDFHNEQFF. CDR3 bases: TGTGCCAGCAGTTCCCCCGGGACTAGCGGGGGGGATTTCCACAATGAGCAGTTCTTC.

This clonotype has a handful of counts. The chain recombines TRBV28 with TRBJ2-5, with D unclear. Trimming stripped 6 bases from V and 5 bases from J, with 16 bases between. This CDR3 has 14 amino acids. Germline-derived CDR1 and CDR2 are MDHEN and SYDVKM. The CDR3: CASSLRVGFETQYF. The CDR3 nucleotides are TGTGCCAGCAGCCTTAGGGTCGGGTTTGAGACCCAGTACTTC. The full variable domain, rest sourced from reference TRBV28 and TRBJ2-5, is DVKVTQSSRYLVKRTGEKVFLECVQDMDHENMFWYRQDPGLGLRLIYFSYDVKMKEKGDIPEGYSVSREKKERFSLILESASTNQTSMYLCASSLRVGFETQYFGPGTRLLVL.

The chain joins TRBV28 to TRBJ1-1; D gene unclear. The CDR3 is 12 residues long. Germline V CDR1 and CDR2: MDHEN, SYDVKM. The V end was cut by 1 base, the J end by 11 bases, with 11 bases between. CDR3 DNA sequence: TGTGCCAGCAGTTTATTTCAAAAAGGGGCTTTCTTT. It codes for CASSLFQKGAFF. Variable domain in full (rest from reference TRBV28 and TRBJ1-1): DVKVTQSSRYLVKRTGEKVFLECVQDMDHENMFWYRQDPGLGLRLIYFSYDVKMKEKGDIPEGYSVSREKKERFSLILESASTNQTSMYLCASSLFQKGAFFGQGTRLTVV.

The CDR3 loop reads CSARDRGLIEQYF. The CDR3 region has the DNA TGCAGTGCTCGTGATAGGGGGCTTATCGAGCAGTACTTC. The chain links TRBV20-1 to TRBJ2-7; 7 bases align to TRBD1. Trimming cost V 5 bases and J 6 bases; bases outside gene matches: 10. The length of the CDR3 is 13 residues. CDR1 and CDR2 from the germline V gene are DFQATT and SNEGSKA (reference sequence).

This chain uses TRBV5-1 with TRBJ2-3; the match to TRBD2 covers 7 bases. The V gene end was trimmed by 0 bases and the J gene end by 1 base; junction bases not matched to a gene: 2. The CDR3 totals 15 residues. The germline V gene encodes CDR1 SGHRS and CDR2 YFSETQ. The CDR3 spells CASSLDGLGTDTQYF. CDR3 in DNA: TGCGCCAGCAGCTTGGATGGACTAGGCACAGATACGCAGTATTTT.

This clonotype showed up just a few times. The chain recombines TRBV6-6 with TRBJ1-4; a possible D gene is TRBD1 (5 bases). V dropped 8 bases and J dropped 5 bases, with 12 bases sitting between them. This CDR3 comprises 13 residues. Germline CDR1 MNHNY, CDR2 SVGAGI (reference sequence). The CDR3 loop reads CASEGQVNEKLFF. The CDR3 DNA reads TGTGCCAGCGAGGGGCAGGTCAATGAAAAACTGTTTTTT.

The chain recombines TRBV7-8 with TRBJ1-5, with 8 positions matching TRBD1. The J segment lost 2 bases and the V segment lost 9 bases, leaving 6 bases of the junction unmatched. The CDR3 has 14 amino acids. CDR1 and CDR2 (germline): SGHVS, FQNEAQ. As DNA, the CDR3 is TGTGCCAGTCAGGGGGCATATGGCAATCAGCCCCAGCATTTT. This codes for CASQGAYGNQPQHF.

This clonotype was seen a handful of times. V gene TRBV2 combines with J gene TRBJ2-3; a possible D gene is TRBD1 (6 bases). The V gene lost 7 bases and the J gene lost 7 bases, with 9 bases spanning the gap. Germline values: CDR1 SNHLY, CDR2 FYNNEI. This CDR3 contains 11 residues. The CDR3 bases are TGTGCCAGCAACGACAGGTATACGCAGTATTTT. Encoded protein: CASNDRYTQYF.

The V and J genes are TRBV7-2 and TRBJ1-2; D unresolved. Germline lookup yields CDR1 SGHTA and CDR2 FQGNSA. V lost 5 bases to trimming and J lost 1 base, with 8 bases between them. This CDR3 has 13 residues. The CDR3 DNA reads TGTGCCAGCAGCAGGGAAAATAACTATGGCTACACCTTC. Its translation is CASSRENNYGYTF.

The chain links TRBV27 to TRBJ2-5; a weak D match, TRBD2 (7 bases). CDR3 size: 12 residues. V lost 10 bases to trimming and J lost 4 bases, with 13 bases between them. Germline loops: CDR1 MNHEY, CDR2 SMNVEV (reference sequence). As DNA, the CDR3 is TGTGCCACCCGGGGGGCGGGAGAGACCCAGTACTTC. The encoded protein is CATRGAGETQYF.

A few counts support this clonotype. CDR3 nucleotides: TGCGCCAGCAGCCTGGGGACTAGCGGGGGGGAGCCGCAAGAGACCCAGTACTTC. This sequence encodes CASSLGTSGGEPQETQYF. V is TRBV5-1 and J is TRBJ2-5; 16 bases line up with TRBD2. J was trimmed by 2 bases and V by 4 bases; bases with no gene match: 8. The CDR3 has 18 amino acids. Germline CDR1 is SGHRS and CDR2 is YFSETQ.

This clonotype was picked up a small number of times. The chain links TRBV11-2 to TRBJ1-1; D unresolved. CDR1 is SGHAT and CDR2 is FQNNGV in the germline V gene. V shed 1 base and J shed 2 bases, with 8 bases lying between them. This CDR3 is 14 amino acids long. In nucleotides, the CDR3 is TGTGCCAGCAGCTTAGTATATTCCAACACTGAAGCTTTCTTT. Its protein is CASSLVYSNTEAFF.

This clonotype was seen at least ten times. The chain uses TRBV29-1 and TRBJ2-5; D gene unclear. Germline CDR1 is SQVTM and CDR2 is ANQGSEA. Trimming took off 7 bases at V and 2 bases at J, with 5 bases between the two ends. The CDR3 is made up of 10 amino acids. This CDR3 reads CSGFQETQYF. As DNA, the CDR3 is TGCAGCGGCTTTCAAGAGACCCAGTACTTC.

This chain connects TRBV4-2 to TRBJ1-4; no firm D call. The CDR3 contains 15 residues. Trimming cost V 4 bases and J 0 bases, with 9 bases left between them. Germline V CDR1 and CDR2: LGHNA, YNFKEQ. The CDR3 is CASSPRKTTNEKLFF. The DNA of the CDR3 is TGTGCCAGCAGCCCTCGAAAGACAACTAATGAAAAACTGTTTTTT.

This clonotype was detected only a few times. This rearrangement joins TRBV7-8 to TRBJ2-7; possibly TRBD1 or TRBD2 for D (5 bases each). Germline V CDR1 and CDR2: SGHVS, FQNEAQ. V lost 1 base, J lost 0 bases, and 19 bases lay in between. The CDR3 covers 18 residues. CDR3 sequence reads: CASSLVIVTGGFSYEQYF. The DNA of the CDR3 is TGTGCCAGCAGCTTAGTGATCGTTACAGGCGGGTTCTCCTACGAGCAGTACTTC. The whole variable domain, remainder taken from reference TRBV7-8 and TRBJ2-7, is GAGVSQSPRYKVAKRGQDVALRCDPISGHVSLFWYQQALGQGPEFLTYFQNEAQLDKSGLPSDRFFAERPEGSVSTLKIQRTQQEDSAVYLCASSLVIVTGGFSYEQYFGPGTRLTVT.

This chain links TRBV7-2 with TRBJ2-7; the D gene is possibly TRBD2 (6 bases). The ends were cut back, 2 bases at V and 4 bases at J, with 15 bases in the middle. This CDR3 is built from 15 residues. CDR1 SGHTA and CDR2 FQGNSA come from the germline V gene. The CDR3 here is CASSLNSGDGYEQYF. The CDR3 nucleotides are TGTGCCAGCAGCTTAAATTCGGGGGACGGGTACGAGCAGTACTTC.

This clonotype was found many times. The CDR3 DNA sequence: TGTGCCAGCAATAGACAAATGGGGGCCACAGATACGCAGTATTTT. Its protein product is CASNRQMGATDTQYF. The rearrangement links TRBV7-9 to TRBJ2-3, with D perhaps matching TRBD1 (6 bases). The CDR3 loop spans 15 amino acids. Deletions cut 7 bases from V and 2 bases from J, with 16 bases between. Germline V gene sequence: CDR1 SEHNR, CDR2 FQNEAQ (reference sequence).

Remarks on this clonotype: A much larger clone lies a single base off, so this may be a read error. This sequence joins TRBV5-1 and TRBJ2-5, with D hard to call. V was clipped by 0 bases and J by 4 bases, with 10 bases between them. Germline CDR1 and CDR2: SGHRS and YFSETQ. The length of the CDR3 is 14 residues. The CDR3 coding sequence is TGCGCCAGCAGCTTGGAGTGCCGTCGAGAGACCCAGTACTTC. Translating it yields CASSLECRRETQYF.

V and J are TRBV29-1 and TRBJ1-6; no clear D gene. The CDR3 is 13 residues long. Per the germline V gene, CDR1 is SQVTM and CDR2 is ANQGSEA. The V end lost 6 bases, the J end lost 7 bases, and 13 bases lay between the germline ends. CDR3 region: CSVRESGNSPLHF. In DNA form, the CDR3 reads TGCAGCGTACGGGAATCGGGGAATTCACCCCTCCACTTT.